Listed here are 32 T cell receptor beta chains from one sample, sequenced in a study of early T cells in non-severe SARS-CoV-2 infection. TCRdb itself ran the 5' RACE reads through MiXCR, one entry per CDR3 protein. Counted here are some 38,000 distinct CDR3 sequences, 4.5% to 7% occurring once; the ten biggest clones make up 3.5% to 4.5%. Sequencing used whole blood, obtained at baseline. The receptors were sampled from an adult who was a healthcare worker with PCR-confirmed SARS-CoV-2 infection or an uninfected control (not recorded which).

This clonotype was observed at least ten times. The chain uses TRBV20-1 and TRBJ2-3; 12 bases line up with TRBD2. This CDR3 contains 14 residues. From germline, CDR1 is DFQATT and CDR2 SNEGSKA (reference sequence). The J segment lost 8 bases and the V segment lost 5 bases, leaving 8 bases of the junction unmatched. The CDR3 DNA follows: TGCAGTGCTTCTAGACTAGCGGGAGTGGGTACGCAGTATTTT. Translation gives CSASRLAGVGTQYF.

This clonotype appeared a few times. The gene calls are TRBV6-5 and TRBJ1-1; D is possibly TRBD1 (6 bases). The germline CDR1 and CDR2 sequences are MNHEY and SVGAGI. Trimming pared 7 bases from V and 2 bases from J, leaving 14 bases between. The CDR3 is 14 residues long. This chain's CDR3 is CASTRGQRNTEAFF. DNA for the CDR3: TGTGCCAGCACCCGAGGACAGAGAAACACTGAAGCTTTCTTT.

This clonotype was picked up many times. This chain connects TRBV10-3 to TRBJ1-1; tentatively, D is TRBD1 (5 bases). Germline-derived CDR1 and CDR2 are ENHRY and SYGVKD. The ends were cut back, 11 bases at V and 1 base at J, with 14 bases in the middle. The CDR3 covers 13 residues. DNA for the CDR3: TGTGCCGTTCAGGGACCGAAGAACACTGAAGCTTTCTTT. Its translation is CAVQGPKNTEAFF.

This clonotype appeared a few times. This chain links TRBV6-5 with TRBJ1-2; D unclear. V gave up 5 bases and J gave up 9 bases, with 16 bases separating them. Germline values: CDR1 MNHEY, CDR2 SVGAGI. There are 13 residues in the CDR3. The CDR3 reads CASSRSQSGSYTF. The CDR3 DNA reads TGTGCCAGCAGTCGTTCTCAGTCAGGAAGCTACACCTTC.

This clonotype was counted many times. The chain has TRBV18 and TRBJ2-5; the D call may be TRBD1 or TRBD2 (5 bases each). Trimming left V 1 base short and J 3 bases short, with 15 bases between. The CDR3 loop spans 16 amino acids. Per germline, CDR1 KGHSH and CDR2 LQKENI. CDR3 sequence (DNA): TGTGCCAGCTCACCACTCGGGACCCCGAGGAAAGAGACCCAGTACTTC. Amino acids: CASSPLGTPRKETQYF.

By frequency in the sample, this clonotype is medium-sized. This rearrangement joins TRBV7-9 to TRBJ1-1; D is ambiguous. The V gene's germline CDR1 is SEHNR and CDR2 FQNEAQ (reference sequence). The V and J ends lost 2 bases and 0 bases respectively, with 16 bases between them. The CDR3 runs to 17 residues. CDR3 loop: CASSLRSTAVMNTEAFF. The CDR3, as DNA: TGTGCCAGCAGCTTAAGGTCAACAGCCGTAATGAACACTGAAGCTTTCTTT.

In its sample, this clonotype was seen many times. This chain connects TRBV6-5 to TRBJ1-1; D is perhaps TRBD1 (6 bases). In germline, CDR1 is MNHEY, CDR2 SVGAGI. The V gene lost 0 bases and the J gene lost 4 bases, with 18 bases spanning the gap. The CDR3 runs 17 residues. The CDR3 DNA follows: TGTGCCAGCAGTTACTCTTTTACCGCAGGGGCCAGCACTGAAGCTTTCTTT. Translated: CASSYSFTAGASTEAFF.

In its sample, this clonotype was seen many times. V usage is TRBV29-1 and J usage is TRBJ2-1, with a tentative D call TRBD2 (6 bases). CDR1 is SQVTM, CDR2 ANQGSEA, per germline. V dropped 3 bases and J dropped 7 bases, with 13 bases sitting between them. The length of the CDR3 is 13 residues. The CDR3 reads CSVEREADNEQFF. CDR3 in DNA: TGCAGCGTTGAGAGGGAGGCCGATAATGAGCAGTTCTTC.

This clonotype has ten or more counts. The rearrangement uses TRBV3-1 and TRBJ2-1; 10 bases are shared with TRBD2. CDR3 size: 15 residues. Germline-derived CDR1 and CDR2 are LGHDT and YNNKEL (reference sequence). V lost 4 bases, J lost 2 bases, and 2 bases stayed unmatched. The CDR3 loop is CASSPSGSTYNEQFF. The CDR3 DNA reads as TGTGCCAGCAGCCCTAGCGGGAGTACCTACAATGAGCAGTTCTTC.

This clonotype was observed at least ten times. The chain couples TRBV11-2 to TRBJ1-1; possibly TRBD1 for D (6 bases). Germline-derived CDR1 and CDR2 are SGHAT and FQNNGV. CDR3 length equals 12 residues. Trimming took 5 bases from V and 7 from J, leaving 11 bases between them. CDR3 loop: CASSGGQFEAFF. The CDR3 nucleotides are TGTGCCAGCAGCGGTGGACAGTTTGAAGCTTTCTTT.

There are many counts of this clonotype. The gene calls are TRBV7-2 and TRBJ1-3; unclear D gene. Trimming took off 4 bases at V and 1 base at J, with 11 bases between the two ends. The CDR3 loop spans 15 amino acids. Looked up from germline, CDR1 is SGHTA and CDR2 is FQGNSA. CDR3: CASSSGGSSGNTIYF. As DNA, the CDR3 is TGTGCCAGCAGCTCAGGCGGTAGTTCTGGAAACACCATATATTTT.

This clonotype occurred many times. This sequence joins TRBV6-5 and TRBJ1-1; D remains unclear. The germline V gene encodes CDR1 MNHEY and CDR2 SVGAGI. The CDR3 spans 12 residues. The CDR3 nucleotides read TGTGTTACGAGGTGGGCGAACACTGAAGCTTTCTTT. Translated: CVTRWANTEAFF.

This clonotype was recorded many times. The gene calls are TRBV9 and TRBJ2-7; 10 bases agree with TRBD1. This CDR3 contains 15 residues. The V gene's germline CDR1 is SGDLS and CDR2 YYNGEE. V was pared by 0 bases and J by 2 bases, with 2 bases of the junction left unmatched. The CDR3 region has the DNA TGTGCCAGCAGCGTAGATGGACAGGGGGCCTACGAGCAGTACTTC. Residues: CASSVDGQGAYEQYF.

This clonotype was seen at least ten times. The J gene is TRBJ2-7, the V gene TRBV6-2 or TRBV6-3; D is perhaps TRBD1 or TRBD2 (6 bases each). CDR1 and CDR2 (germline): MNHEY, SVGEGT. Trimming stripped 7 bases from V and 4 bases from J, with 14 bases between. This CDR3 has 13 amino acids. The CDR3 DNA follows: TGTGCCAGCACCGGAGGGGGTAGGTACGAGCAGTACTTC. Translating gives CASTGGGRYEQYF.

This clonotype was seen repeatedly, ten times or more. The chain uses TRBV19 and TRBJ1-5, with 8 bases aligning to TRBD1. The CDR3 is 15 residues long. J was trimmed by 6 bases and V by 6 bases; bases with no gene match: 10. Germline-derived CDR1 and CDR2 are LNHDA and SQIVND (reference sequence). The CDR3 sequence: CASSLDRAGGQPQHF. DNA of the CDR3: TGTGCCAGTAGCTTGGACAGGGCAGGAGGTCAGCCCCAGCATTTT.

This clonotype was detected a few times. The CDR3 here is CASSPGAGYLTEAFF. For the CDR3, the DNA is TGTGCCAGCTCACCCGGAGCAGGGTATCTGACTGAAGCTTTCTTT. V is TRBV18 and J is TRBJ1-1; TRBD1 might be the D (5 bases). Germline CDR1 and CDR2: KGHSH and LQKENI. V lost 3 bases and J lost 5, with 16 bases in between. This CDR3 contains 15 residues.

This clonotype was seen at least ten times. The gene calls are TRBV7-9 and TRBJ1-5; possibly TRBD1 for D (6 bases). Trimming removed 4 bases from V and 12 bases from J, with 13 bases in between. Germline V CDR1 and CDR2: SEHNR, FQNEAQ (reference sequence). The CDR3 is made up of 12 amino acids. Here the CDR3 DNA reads TGTGCCAGCAGCTCCGACAGGTTGGACCAGCATTTT. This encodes CASSSDRLDQHF.

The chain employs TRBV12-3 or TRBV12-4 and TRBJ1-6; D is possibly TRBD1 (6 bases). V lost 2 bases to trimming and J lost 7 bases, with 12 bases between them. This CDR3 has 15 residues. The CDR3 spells CASSLRVRGNSPLHF. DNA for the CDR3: TGTGCCAGCAGTTTAAGGGTCAGGGGCAATTCACCCCTCCACTTT.

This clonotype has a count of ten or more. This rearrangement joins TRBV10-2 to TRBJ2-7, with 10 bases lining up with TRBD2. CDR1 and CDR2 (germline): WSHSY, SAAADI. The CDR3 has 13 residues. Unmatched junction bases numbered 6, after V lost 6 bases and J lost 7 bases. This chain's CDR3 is CASRLAGVGEQYF. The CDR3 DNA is TGCGCCAGCAGGCTAGCGGGAGTAGGGGAGCAGTACTTC.

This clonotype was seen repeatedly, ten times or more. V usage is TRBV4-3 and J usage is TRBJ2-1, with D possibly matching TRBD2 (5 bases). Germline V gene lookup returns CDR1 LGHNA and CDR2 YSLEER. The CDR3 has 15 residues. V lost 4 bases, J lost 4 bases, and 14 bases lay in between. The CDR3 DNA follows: TGCGCCAGCAGCCCTGGACTGTCCGATTACAATGAGCAGTTCTTC. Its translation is CASSPGLSDYNEQFF.

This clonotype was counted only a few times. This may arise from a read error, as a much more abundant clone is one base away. In DNA form, the CDR3 reads TGTGCCGGCAGTGGGTGGTTGAAGACAGGGGGCCCTGAAGCTTTCTTT. This translates into CAGSGWLKTGGPEAFF. The chain combines TRBV12-3 or TRBV12-4 with TRBJ1-1; 10 nucleotides agree with TRBD1. This CDR3 contains 16 residues.

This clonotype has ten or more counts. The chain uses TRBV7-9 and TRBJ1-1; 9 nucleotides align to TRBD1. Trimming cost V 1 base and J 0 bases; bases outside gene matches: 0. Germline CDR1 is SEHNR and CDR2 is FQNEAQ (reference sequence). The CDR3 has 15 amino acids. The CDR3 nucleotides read TGTGCCAGCAGCTTAGGGACAGGGGTGAACACTGAAGCTTTCTTT. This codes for CASSLGTGVNTEAFF.

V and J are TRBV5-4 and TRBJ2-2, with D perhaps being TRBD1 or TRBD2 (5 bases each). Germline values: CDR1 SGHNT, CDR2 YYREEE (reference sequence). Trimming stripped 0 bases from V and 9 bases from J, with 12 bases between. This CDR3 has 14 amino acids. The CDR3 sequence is CASSLASGPRELFF. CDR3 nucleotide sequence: TGTGCCAGCAGCTTGGCCTCGGGGCCACGGGAGCTGTTTTTT.

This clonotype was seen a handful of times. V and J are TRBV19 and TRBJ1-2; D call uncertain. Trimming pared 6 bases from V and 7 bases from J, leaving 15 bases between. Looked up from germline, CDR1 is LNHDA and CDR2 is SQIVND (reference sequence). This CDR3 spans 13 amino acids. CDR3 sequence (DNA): TGTGCCAGTAGGACCCCCTCGGGGTTTGGCTACACCTTC. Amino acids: CASRTPSGFGYTF.

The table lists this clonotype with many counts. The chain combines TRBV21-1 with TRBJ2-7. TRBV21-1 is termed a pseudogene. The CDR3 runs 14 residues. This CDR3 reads CASSKGVSSYEQYF. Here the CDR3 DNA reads TGTGCCAGCAGCAAAGGTGTCAGCTCCTACGAGCAGTACTTC.

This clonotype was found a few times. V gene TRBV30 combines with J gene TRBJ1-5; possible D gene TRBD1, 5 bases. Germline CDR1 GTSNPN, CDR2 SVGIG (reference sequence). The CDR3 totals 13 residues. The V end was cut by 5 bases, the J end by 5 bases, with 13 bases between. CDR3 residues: CAWSPGRDQPQHF. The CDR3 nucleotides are TGTGCCTGGTCCCCAGGGCGAGATCAGCCCCAGCATTTT.

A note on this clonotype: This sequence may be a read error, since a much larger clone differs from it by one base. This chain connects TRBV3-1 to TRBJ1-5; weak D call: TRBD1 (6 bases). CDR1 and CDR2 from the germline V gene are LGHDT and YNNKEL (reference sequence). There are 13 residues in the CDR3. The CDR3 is CASSQGDNQPQNF. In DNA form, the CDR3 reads TGTGCCAGCAGCCAAGGGGACAATCAGCCCCAGAATTTT.

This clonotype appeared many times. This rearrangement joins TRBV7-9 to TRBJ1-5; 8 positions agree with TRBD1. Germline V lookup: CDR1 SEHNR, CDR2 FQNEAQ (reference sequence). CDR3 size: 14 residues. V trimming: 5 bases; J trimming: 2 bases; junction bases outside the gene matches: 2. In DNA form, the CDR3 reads TGTGCCAGCAGCCCGGGACAGGGCAATCAGCCCCAGCATTTT. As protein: CASSPGQGNQPQHF.

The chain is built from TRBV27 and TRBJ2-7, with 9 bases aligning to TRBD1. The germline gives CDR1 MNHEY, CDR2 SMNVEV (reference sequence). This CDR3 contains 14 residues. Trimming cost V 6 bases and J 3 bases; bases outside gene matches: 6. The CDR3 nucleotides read TGTGCCAGCAGCTGGGGGGACAGGGACTACGAGCAGTACTTC. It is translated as CASSWGDRDYEQYF.

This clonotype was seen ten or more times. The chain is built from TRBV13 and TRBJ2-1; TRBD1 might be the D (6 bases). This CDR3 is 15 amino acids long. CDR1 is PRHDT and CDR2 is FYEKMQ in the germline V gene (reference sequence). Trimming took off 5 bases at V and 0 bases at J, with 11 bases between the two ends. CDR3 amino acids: CASSEQGSSYNEQFF. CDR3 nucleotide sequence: TGTGCCAGCAGCGAACAGGGTAGCTCCTACAATGAGCAGTTCTTC.

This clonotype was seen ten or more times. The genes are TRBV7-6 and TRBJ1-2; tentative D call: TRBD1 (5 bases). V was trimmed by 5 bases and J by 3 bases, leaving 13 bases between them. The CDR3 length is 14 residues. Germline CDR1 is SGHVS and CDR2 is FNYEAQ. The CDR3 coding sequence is TGTGCCAGCAGCCGTTATCAGGGTGACTATGGCTACACCTTC. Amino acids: CASSRYQGDYGYTF. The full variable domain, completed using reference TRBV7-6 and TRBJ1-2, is GAGVSQSPRYKVTKRGQDVALRCDPISGHVSLYWYRQALGQGPEFLTYFNYEAQQDKSGLPNDRFSAERPEGSISTLTIQRTEQRDSAMYRCASSRYQGDYGYTFGSGTRLTVV.

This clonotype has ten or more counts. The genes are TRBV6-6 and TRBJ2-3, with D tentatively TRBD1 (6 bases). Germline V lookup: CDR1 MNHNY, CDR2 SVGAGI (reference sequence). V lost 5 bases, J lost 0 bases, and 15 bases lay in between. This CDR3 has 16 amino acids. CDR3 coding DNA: TGTGCCAGCAGTCAATCCGGGACACCGAGCACAGATACGCAGTATTTT. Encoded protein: CASSQSGTPSTDTQYF.